These 3 T cell receptor beta chains were sequenced from one sample in a study of control samples from healthy donors and cancer patients. The data were produced by immunoSEQ multiplex PCR, yet TCRdb's version contains in-frame clones alone and is incomplete. The table has about 170,000 clones, around 90% seen once; the top ten hold approximately 12%. The sample consisted of blood. These receptors all come from a man aged 25 to 40 in good health.

V is TRBV19 and J is TRBJ1-1; D call uncertain. The germline V gene encodes CDR1 LNHDA and CDR2 SQIVND (reference sequence). The CDR3 is made up of 14 amino acids. With 7 bases removed from V and 0 bases from J, the gap between germline ends came to 12 bases. CDR3 amino acids: CASTVTRVNTEAFF. The DNA for the CDR3 is TGTGCCAGTACAGTCACGAGGGTGAACACTGAAGCTTTCTTT.

The rearrangement links TRBV7-9 to TRBJ1-2, with 8 bases aligning to TRBD1. Germline-derived CDR1 and CDR2 are SEHNR and FQNEAQ (reference sequence). V dropped 5 bases and J dropped 4; count of bases not matched to a gene: 12. The CDR3 extends over 16 amino acids. In nucleotides, the CDR3 is TGTGCCAGCAGCGGGACAGGAGTTGAATGGAGCTATGGCTACACCTTC. Amino acid sequence: CASSGTGVEWSYGYTF. Variable domain in full (rest from reference TRBV7-9 and TRBJ1-2): DTGVSQNPRHKITKRGQNVTFRCDPISEHNRLYWYRQTLGQGPEFLTYFQNEAQLEKSRLLSDRFSAERPKGSFSTLEIQRTEQGDSAMYLCASSGTGVEWSYGYTFGSGTRLTVV.

The chain links TRBV27 to TRBJ1-2; possible D gene TRBD1, 5 bases. This CDR3 is 14 amino acids long. Germline-derived CDR1 and CDR2 are MNHEY and SMNVEV (reference sequence). V gave up 7 bases and J gave up 0 bases, with 12 bases separating them. The CDR3 is CASTSRGANYGYTF. For the CDR3, the DNA is TGTGCCAGCACCTCCCGGGGCGCTAACTATGGCTACACCTTC.